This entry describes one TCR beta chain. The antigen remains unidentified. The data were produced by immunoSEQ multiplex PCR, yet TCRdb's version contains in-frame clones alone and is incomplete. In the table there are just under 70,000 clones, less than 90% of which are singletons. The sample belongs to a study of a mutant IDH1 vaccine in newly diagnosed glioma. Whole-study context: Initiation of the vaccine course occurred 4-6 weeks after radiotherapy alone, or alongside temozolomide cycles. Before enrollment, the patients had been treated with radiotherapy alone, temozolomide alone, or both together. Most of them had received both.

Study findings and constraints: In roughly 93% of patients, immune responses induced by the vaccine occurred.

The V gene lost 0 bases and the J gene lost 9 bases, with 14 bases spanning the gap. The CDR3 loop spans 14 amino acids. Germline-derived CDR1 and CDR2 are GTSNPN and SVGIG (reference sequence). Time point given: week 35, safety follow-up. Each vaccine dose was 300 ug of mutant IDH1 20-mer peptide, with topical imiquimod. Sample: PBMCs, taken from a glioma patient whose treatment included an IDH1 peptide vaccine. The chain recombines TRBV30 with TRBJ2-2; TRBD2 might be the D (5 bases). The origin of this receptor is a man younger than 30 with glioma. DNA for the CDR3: TGTGCCTGGAGTGTACTCCCCGGGGTCTGGGAGCTGTTTTTT. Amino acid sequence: CAWSVLPGVWELFF.